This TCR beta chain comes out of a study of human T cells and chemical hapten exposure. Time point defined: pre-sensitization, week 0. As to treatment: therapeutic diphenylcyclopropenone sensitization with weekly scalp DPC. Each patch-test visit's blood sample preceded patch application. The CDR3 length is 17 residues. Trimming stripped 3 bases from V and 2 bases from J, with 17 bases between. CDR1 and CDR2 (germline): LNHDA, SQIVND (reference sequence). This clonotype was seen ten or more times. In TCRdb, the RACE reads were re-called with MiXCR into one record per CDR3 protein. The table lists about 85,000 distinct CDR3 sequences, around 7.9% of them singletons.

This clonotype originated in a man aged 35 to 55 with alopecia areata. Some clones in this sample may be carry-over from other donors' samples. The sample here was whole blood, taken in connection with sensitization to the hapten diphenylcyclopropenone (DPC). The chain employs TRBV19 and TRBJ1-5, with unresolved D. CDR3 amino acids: CASSIPSWERRNQPQHF. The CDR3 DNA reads TGTGCCAGTAGTATCCCCTCGTGGGAGCGCCGCAATCAGCCCCAGCATTTT.